This note documents a single T cell receptor (beta chain) sequence. What it recognizes is unknown. This specimen belongs to a study of T cell responses to AZD1222 COVID-19 vaccine. Whole-study results and caveats: Without day 14 samples, only post-peak T cell repertoires were studied. Baseline testing showed seropositivity in only six AZD1222 recipients. Regions 160-218 and 743-854 held dominance among vaccine-associated CD4 TCRs, which spanned spike.

The data were produced by immunoSEQ multiplex PCR, yet TCRdb's version contains in-frame clones alone and is incomplete. This table holds 90,000 to 150,000 clones, around 90% found once. Sequenced material: peripheral blood, taken 28 days after the second AZD1222 dose. This receptor was taken from an adult who received the AZD1222 COVID-19 vaccine.

This CDR3 is CASSLGVRITEAFF. DNA of the CDR3: TGTGCCAGCAGCTTAGGGGTAAGGATCACTGAAGCTTTCTTT. V usage is TRBV7-2 and J usage is TRBJ1-1; no clear D gene. This CDR3 has 14 amino acids. Per the germline V gene, CDR1 is SGHTA and CDR2 is FQGNSA. The V gene lost 1 base and the J gene lost 4 bases, with 10 bases spanning the gap. Filled out from reference TRBV7-2 and TRBJ1-1, the complete variable domain reads GAGVSQSPSNKVTEKGKDVELRCDPISGHTALYWYRQSLGQGLEFLIYFQGNSAPDKSGLPSDRFSAERTGGSVSTLTIQRTQQEDSAVYLCASSLGVRITEAFFGQGTRLTVV.